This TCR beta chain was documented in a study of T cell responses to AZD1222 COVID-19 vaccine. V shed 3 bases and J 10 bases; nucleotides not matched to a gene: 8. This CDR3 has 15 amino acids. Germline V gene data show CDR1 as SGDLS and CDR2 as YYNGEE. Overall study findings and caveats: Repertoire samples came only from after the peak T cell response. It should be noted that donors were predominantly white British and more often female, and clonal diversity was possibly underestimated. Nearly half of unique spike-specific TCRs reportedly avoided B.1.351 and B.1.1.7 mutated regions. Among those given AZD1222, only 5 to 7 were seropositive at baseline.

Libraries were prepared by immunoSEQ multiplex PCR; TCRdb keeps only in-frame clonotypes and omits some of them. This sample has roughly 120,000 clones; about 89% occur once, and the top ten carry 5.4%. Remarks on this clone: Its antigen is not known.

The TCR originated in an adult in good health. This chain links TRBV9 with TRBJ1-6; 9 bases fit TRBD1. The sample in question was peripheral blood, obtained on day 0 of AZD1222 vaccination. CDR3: CASSAGTGIGSPLHF. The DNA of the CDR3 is TGTGCCAGCAGCGCCGGGACAGGGATTGGGTCACCCCTCCACTTT.